This T cell receptor (beta chain) was documented in a study of control samples from healthy donors and cancer patients. Produced via immunoSEQ multiplex PCR; TCRdb's table is partial and in-frame only. The table records about 170,000 clones, around 94% of them present only once. The CDR3 contains 15 residues. Germline CDR1 is SGHVS and CDR2 is FQNEAQ. V lost 2 bases and J 0 bases, leaving 8 bases between the germline ends. Sequenced material: blood. The gene calls are TRBV7-8 and TRBJ1-5, with no clear D. The receptor was isolated from a woman between 18 and 29 years old in good health. The CDR3 sequence: CASSLTSNSNQPQHF. In DNA, the CDR3 is TGTGCCAGCAGCTTAACAAGTAATAGCAATCAGCCCCAGCATTTT.